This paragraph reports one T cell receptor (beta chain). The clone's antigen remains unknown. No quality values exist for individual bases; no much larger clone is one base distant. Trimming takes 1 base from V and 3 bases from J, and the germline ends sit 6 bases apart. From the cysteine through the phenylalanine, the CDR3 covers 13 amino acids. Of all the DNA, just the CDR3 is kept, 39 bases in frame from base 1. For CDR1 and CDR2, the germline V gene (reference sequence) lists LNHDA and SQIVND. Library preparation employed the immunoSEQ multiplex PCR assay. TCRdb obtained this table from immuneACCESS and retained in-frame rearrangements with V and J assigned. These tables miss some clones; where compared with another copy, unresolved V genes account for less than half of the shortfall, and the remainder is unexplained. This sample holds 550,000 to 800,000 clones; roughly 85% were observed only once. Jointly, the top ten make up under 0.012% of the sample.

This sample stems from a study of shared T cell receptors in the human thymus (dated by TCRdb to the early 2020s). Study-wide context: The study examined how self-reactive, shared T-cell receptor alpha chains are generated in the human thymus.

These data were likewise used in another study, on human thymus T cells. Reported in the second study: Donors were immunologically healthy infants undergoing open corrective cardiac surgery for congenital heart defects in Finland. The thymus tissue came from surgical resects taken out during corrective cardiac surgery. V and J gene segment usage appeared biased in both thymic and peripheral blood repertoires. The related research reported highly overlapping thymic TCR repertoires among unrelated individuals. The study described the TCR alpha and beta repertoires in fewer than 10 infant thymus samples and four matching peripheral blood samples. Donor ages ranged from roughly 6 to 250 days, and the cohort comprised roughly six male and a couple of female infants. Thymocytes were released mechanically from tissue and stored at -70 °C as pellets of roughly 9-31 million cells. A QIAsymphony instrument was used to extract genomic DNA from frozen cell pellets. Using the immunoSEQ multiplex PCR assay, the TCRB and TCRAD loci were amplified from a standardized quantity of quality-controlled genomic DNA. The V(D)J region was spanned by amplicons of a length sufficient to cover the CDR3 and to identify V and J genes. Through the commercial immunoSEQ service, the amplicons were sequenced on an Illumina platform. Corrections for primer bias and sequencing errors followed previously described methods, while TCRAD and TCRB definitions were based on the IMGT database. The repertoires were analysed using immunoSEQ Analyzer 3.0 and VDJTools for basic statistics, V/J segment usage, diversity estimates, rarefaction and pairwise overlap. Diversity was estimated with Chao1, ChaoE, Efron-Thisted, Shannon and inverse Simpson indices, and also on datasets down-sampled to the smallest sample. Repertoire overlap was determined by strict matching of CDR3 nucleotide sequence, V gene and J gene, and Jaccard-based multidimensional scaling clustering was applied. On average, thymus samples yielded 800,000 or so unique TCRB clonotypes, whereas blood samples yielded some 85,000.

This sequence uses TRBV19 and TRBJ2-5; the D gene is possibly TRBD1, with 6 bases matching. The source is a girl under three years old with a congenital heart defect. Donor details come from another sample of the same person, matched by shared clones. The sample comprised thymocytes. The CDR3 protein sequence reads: CASSIGTEETQYF. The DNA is TGTGCCAGTAGTATAGGGACAGAAGAGACCCAGTACTTC.